This TCR beta chain was recorded in a study of T cell repertoires in cytomegalovirus infection. Study overall: It was recently identified HLA-C-restricted and well-studied HLA-B-restricted CMV epitopes that the study used. Evidence of both CMV infection and a matching HLA type came from public TCR beta signatures.

Germline values: CDR1 SGHNT, CDR2 YENEEA. V lost 1 base, J lost 6 bases, and 10 bases lay in between. CDR3 length: 13 amino acids. General observations from the study: Dominating the ex vivo response were HLA-C-restricted CMV-specific TCR beta clonotypes. Cumulated frequencies of public TCR beta families served to identify carriers of CMV plus the relevant HLA.

TCRdb reprocessed the reads via MiXCR and lists one record per CDR3 protein. The table shows some 110,000 distinct CDR3 sequences, with roughly a third occurring only once. Concerning this clonotype: Its antigen is currently unknown.

The source is a human donor in good health (CMV status not recorded). Some clones in this sample may be carry-over from other donors' samples. The starting material was CD8+ T cells from cultured PBMCs, obtained from culture after CMV antigen stimulation. The V and J genes are TRBV11-3 and TRBJ2-7; D tentatively reads TRBD1 or TRBD2 (5 bases each). This CDR3 is CASSLGTGTEQYF. In DNA form, the CDR3 reads TGTGCCAGCAGCTTAGGGACCGGGACCGAGCAGTACTTC.